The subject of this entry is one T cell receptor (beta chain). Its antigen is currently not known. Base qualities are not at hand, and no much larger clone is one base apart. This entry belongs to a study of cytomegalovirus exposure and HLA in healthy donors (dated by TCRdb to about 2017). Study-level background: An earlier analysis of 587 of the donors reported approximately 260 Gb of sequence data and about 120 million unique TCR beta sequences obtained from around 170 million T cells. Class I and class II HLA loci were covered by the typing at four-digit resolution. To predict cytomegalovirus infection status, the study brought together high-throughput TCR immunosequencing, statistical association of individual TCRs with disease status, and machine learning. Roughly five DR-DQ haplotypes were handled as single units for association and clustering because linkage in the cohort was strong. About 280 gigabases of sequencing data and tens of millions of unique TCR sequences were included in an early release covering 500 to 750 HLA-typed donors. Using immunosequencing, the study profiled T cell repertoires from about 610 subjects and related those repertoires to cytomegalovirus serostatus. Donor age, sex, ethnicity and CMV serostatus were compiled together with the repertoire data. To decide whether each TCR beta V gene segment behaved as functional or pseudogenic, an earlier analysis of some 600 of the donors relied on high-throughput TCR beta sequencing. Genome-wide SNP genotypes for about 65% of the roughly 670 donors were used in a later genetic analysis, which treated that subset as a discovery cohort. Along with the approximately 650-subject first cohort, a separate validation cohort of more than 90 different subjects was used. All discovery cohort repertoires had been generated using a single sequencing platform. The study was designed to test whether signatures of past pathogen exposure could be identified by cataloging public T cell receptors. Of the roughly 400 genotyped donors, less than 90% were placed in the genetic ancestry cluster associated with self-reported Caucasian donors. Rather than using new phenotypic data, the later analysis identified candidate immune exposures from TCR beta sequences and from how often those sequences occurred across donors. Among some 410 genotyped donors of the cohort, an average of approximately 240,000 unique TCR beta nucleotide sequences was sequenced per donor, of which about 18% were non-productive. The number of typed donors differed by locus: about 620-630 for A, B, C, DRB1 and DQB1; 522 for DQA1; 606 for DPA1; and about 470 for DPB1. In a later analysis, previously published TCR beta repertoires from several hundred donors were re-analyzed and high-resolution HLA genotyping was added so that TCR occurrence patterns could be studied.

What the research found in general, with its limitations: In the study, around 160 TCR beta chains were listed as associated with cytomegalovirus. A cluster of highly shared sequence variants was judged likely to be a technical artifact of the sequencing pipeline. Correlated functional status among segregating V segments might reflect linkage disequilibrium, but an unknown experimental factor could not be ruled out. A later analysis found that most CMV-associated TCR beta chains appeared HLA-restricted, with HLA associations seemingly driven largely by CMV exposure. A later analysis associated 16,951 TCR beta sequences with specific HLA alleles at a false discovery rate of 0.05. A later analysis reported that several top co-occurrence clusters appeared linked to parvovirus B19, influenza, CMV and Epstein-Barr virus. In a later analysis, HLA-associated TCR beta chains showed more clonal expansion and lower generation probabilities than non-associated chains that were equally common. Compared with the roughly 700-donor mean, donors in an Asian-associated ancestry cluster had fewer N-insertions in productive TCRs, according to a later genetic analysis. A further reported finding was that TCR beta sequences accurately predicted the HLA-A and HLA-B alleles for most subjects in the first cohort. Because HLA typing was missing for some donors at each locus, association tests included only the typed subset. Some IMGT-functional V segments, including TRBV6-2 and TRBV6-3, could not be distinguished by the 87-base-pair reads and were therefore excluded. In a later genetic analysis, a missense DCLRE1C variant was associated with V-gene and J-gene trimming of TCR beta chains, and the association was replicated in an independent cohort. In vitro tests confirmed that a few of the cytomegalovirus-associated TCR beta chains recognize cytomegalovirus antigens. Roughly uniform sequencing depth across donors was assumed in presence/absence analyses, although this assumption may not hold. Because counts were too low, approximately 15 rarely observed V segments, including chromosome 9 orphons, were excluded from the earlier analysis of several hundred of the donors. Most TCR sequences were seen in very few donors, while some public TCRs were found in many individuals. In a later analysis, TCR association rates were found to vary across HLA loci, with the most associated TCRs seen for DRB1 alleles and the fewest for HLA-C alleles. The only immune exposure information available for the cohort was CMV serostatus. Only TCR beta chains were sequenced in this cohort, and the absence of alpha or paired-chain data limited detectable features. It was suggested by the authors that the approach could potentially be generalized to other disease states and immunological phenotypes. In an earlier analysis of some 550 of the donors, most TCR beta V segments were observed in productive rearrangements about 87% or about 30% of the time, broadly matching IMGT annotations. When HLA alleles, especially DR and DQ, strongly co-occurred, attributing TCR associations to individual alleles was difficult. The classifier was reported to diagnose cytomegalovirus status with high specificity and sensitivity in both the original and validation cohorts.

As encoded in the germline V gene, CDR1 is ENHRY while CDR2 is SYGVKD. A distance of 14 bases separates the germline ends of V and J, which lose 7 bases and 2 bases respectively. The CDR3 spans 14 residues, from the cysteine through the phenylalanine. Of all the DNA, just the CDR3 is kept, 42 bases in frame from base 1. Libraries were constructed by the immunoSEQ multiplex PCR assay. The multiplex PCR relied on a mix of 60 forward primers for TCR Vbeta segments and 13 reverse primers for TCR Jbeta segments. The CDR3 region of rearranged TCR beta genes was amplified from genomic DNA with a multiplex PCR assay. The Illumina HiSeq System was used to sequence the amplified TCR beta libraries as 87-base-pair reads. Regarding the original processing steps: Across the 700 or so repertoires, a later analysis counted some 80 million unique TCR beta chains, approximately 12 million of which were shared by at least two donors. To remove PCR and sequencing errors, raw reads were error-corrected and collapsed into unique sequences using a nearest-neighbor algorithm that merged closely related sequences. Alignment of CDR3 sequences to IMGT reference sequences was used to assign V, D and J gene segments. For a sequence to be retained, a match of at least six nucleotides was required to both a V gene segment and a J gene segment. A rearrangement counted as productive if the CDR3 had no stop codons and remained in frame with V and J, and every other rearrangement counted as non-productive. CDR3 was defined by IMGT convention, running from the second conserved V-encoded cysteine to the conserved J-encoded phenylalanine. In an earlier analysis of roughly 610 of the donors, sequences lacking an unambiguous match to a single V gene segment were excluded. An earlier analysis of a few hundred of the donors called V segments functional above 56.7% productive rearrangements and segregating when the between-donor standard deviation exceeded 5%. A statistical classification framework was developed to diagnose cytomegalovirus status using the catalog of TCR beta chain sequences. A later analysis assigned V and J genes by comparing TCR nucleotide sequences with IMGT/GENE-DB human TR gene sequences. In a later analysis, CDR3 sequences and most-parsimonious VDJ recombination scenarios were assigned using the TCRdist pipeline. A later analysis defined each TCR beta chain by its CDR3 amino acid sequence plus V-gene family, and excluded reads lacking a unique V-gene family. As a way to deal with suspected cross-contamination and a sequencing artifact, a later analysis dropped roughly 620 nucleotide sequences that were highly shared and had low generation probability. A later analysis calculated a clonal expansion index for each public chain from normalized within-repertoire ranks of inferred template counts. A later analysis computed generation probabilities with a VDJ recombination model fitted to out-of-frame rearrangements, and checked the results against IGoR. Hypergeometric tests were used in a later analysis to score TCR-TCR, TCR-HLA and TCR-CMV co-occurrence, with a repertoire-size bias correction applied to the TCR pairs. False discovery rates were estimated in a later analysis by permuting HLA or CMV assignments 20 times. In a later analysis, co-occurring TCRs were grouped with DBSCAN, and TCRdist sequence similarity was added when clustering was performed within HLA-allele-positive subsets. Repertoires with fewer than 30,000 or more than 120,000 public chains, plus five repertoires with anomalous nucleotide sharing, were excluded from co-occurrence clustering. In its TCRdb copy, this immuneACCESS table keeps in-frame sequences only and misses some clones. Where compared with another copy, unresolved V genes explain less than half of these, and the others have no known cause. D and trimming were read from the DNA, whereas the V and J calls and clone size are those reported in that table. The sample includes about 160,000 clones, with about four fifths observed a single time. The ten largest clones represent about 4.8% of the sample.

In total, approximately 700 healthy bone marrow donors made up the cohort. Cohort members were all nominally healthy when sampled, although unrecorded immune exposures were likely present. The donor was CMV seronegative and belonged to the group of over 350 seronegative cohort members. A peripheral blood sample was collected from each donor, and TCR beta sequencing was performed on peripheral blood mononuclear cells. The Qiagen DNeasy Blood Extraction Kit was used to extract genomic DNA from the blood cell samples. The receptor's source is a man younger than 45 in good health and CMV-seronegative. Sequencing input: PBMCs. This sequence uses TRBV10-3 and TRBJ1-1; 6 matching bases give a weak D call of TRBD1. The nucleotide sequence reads TGTGCCATCACCCAGGGGCTAGAAAACACTGAAGCTTTCTTT. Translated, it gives CAITQGLENTEAFF.